This record looks at one TCR beta chain sequence and its context. Authors' processing steps: It was from reference gene primer amplification that nucleated cell counts were estimated. The assay was immunoSEQ multiplex PCR, and TCRdb's table has in-frame clones only and misses some. The D gene and trimming were derived from the DNA, and the V and J assignments and clone size from that table. The table lists 45,000 to 55,000 clones, 75% to 90% of them singletons. This entry comes from a study of blood T cell repertoires in COVID-19. This CDR3 region has 17 residues. V shed 1 base and J 2 bases; nucleotides not matched to a gene: 7. Germline V lookup: CDR1 SGHVS, CDR2 FQNEAQ.

This sequence was found in a human donor in a cohort sampled during active COVID-19. The chain uses TRBV7-8 and TRBJ2-5; 10 bases agree with TRBD2. Sequencing was done on a sample of peripheral blood. The CDR3 here is CASSLGGLAGVQETQYF. For the CDR3, the DNA is TGTGCCAGCAGCTTAGGTGGGCTAGCGGGAGTTCAAGAGACCCAGTACTTC.